These 32 T cell receptor beta chains came from one sample sequenced in a study of metastatic and nonmetastatic thyroid tumors. From the PCR reads, TCRdb re-called clones with MiXCR. The sample carries around 20,000 clones, approximately 34% recorded once. The entire patient cohort was treatment-naive prior to thyroid surgery. Sequenced material: tumor tissue. Receptors originate from a female donor with papillary thyroid cancer or a benign thyroid nodule (not recorded which). Some clones in this sample may be carry-over from other donors' samples.

This clone appeared a single time. The rearrangement joins TRBV20-1 to TRBJ2-2; no clear D. From germline, CDR1 is DFQATT and CDR2 SNEGSKA (reference sequence). This CDR3 is 15 amino acids long. The V and J ends lost 5 bases and 5 bases respectively, with 18 bases between them. CDR3 protein: CSAFPRDFRTGELFF. CDR3 sequence (DNA): TGCAGTGCTTTCCCCCGAGACTTTCGGACCGGGGAGCTGTTTTTT.

This clone was picked up a small number of times. At one end the junction does not follow the germline gene, possibly because of a read error. The CDR3, as DNA: TGTGCCAGCAGTGACCAGTTGGCTAGCGGCTTC. Its translation: CASSDQLASGF. The rearrangement links TRBV6-4 to TRBJ2-7; 7 nucleotides agree with TRBD2. The V gene's germline CDR1 is MRHNA and CDR2 SNTAGT. The CDR3 runs to 11 residues.

This chain connects TRBV12-5 to TRBJ1-2; D is undetermined. This CDR3 has 12 residues. The V end was cut by 6 bases, the J end by 5 bases, with 10 bases between. Germline CDR1 reads LGHNT; CDR2 reads FRNRAP. The CDR3 coding sequence is TGTGCTAGTGGCTCGAACGGATATGGCTACACCTTC. It specifies CASGSNGYGYTF.

The chain combines TRBV7-8 with TRBJ2-7; 9 bases align to TRBD2. V shed 0 bases and J 4 bases; nucleotides not matched to a gene: 1. CDR1 SGHVS and CDR2 FQNEAQ come from the germline V gene. The CDR3 spans 14 residues. The chain's CDR3 is CASSLASGSYEQYF. DNA of the CDR3: TGTGCCAGCAGCTTAGCTAGCGGGAGTTACGAGCAGTACTTC.

V usage is TRBV30 and J usage is TRBJ1-6; possibly TRBD1 for D (6 bases). V dropped 3 bases and J dropped 10 bases, with 13 bases sitting between them. The germline gives CDR1 GTSNPN, CDR2 SVGIG (reference sequence). The CDR3 is made up of 13 amino acids. In DNA form, the CDR3 reads TGTGCCTGGAGGCAGGGGTTACCCTCACCCCTCCACTTT. Protein: CAWRQGLPSPLHF.

Only a few counts were recorded for this clone. The chain couples TRBV28 to TRBJ2-7; 9 positions agree with TRBD1. CDR3 length: 15 residues. Trimming removed 10 bases from V and 6 bases from J; junction bases left unmatched: 16. The germline CDR1 and CDR2 sequences are MDHEN and SYDVKM. Written as DNA, the CDR3 is TGTGCCATTACGCCTCGTGGGACAGGGTCCAGCGAGCAGTACTTC. Translation: CAITPRGTGSSEQYF.

This clone was detected a few times. The CDR3 spells CASSPLDPVSSYEQYF. The CDR3 DNA reads TGTGCCAGCAGTCCCCTGGACCCTGTTAGCTCCTACGAGCAGTACTTC. The chain is built from TRBV6-2 or TRBV6-3 and TRBJ2-7; the D is unclear. Germline V gives CDR1 MNHEY, CDR2 SVGEGT. This CDR3 comprises 16 residues. V gave up 5 bases and J gave up 0 bases, with 17 bases separating them.

The V call is TRBV11-3, the J call TRBJ1-3, with D possibly being TRBD1 (5 bases). V was pared by 5 bases and J by 4 bases, with 15 bases between. Germline values: CDR1 SGHNT, CDR2 YENEEA. This CDR3 has 15 amino acids. The CDR3 protein is CASSPGLPRGNTIYF. The CDR3 DNA follows: TGTGCCAGCAGCCCGGGACTCCCGAGGGGAAACACCATATATTTT.

The chain has TRBV20-1 and TRBJ2-7; 8 bases fit TRBD1. From germline, CDR1 is DFQATT and CDR2 SNEGSKA (reference sequence). The trim removed 4 bases at V and 3 bases at J, leaving 2 bases unmatched. The CDR3 sequence is 12 residues long. CDR3 in DNA: TGCAGTGCTACCGGACAGGGCTACGAGCAGTACTTC. Translating it yields CSATGQGYEQYF.

The rearrangement joins TRBV19 to TRBJ1-4, with 8 bases aligning to TRBD1. This CDR3 has 15 residues. The J segment lost 7 bases and the V segment lost 8 bases, leaving 12 bases of the junction unmatched. CDR1 LNHDA and CDR2 SQIVND come from the germline V gene (reference sequence). CDR3 bases: TGTGCCAGTTGTAGTCGGGACAGGAGGAGTGAAAAACTGTTTTTT. Amino acid sequence: CASCSRDRRSEKLFF.

The chain carries TRBV12-5 and TRBJ1-2; D gene uncertain. Trimming took off 0 bases at V and 6 bases at J, with 8 bases between the two ends. CDR1 and CDR2 (germline): LGHNT, FRNRAP. This CDR3 is built from 13 residues. The CDR3 spells CASGLVPADGYTF. For the CDR3, the DNA is TGTGCTAGTGGTTTGGTACCCGCAGATGGCTACACCTTC.

CDR3 region: CASRARGLGTEAFF. The DNA for the CDR3 is TGCGCCAGCAGGGCGAGGGGGCTCGGCACTGAAGCTTTCTTT. This rearrangement joins TRBV4-1 to TRBJ1-1; 7 nucleotides line up with TRBD1. The germline CDR1 and CDR2 sequences are MGHRA and YSYEKL. The V segment lost 6 bases and the J segment 4 bases; nucleotides outside the gene matches: 8. This CDR3 region has 14 residues.

This clone was seen more than once but under ten times. The chain joins TRBV27 to TRBJ2-7; tentative D call: TRBD1 (6 bases). CDR1 and CDR2 (germline): MNHEY, SMNVEV (reference sequence). The CDR3 consists of 14 residues. Trimming took 5 bases from V and 4 from J, leaving 15 bases between them. The CDR3 bases are TGTGCCAGCAGTATACAGGGAATTCGGTACGAGCAGTACTTC. This codes for CASSIQGIRYEQYF.

The chain links TRBV20-1 to TRBJ1-6; possibly TRBD1 for D (6 bases). The V end lost 6 bases, the J end lost 6 bases, and 15 bases lay between the germline ends. Per germline, CDR1 DFQATT and CDR2 SNEGSKA (reference sequence). This CDR3 region has 14 residues. Here the CDR3 DNA reads TGCAGTGCAGCCGGGGGCTCCGGTAATTCACCCCTCCACTTT. It specifies CSAAGGSGNSPLHF.

This clone was counted between two and nine times. The rearrangement uses TRBV12-3 or TRBV12-4 and TRBJ2-3; D is unresolved. Trimming pared 7 bases from V and 5 bases from J, leaving 13 bases between. This CDR3 has 13 amino acids. Here the CDR3 reads CASIPNDGDTQYF. CDR3 nucleotide sequence: TGTGCCAGCATCCCGAATGATGGAGATACGCAGTATTTT.

This clone was recorded at least ten times. J is TRBJ2-1 and V is TRBV6-1; D uncertain. Germline-derived CDR1 and CDR2 are MNHNS and SASEGT. Trimming took off 2 bases at V and 4 bases at J, with 6 bases between the two ends. The CDR3 loop spans 13 amino acids. The CDR3 loop reads CASSEYLYNEQFF. In DNA form, the CDR3 reads TGTGCCAGCAGTGAATACCTGTACAATGAGCAGTTCTTC.

Within the sample, this clone is medium-sized. This chain uses TRBV9 with TRBJ2-3; the D call may be TRBD1 or TRBD2 (5 bases each). The CDR3 has 18 residues. Germline V lookup: CDR1 SGDLS, CDR2 YYNGEE. The germline V and J ends were trimmed by 0 bases and 1 base, with 18 bases remaining between them. The CDR3 protein is CASSVDWGYSGGTDTQYF. CDR3 nucleotides: TGTGCCAGCAGCGTAGATTGGGGGTATTCCGGGGGCACAGATACGCAGTATTTT.

The chain uses TRBV5-1 and TRBJ2-5; 9 positions agree with TRBD2. This CDR3 spans 15 amino acids. The germline CDR1 and CDR2 sequences are SGHRS and YFSETQ. Trimming removed 5 bases from V and 0 bases from J; junction bases left unmatched: 5. This chain's CDR3 is CASREREAYQETQYF. The CDR3 nucleotides read TGCGCCAGCAGGGAGCGGGAGGCGTACCAAGAGACCCAGTACTTC. The full variable domain, its missing parts supplied by reference TRBV5-1 and TRBJ2-5, is KAGVTQTPRYLIKTRGQQVTLSCSPISGHRSVSWYQQTPGQGLQFLFEYFSETQRNKGNFPGRFSGRQFSNSRSEMNVSTLELGDSALYLCASREREAYQETQYFGPGTRLLVL.

The chain employs TRBV15 and TRBJ2-1; tentative D call: TRBD2 (6 bases). This CDR3 comprises 13 residues. Between the trimmed V and J ends, which lost 3 bases and 10 bases, there was a span of 13 bases. Germline V lookup: CDR1 LNHNV, CDR2 YYDKDF (reference sequence). The CDR3 coding sequence is TGTGCCACCAGCAGGTACGGGGGAGAAGAGCAGTTCTTC. Protein sequence: CATSRYGGEEQFF.

The chain uses TRBV5-1 and TRBJ2-7; TRBD2 agrees at 7 bases. This CDR3 contains 16 residues. Germline CDR1 SGHRS, CDR2 YFSETQ. Trimming removed 1 base from V and 5 bases from J; junction bases left unmatched: 12. The CDR3 is CASSLSGGSYGNEQYF. The CDR3 region has the DNA TGCGCCAGCAGCTTGTCTGGCGGGAGCTACGGGAACGAGCAGTACTTC.

The genes are TRBV20-1 and TRBJ1-2; 7 bases are a match to TRBD1. V was clipped by 7 bases and J by 8 bases; unmatched bases: 10. This CDR3 is 12 amino acids long. Germline V gene data show CDR1 as DFQATT and CDR2 as SNEGSKA (reference sequence). CDR3 region: CSGLQGLQGYTF. The DNA for the CDR3 is TGCAGTGGCCTACAGGGGCTACAAGGCTACACCTTC.

The chain employs TRBV10-3 and TRBJ2-1, with TRBD1 matching 7 bases. The germline CDR1 and CDR2 sequences are ENHRY and SYGVKD. The CDR3 totals 16 residues. With V trimmed by 8 bases and J by 5 bases, 15 bases remained unmatched. CDR3 sequence: CAIADGTAKFNNEQFF. As DNA, the CDR3 is TGTGCCATCGCTGACGGGACAGCTAAGTTTAACAATGAGCAGTTCTTC.

This clone was detected a few times. The CDR3 region is CASRGTGYQPQHF. CDR3 DNA: TGTGCCAGCAGGGGGACAGGATATCAGCCCCAGCATTTT. The V gene is TRBV6-1, the J gene TRBJ1-5, with TRBD1 identical over 8 bases. Germline CDR1 MNHNS, CDR2 SASEGT. V shed 6 bases and J 5 bases; nucleotides not matched to a gene: 3. The CDR3 has 13 amino acids.

Only a few counts were recorded for this clone. This chain joins TRBV4-1 and TRBJ2-1, with D possibly TRBD1 on 6 matching bases. The CDR3 spans 15 residues. V lost 1 base, J lost 7 bases, and 14 bases lay in between. Germline V gene sequence: CDR1 MGHRA, CDR2 YSYEKL. CDR3 sequence reads: CASSQVQGSSNEQFF. The CDR3 DNA reads as TGCGCCAGCAGCCAAGTCCAGGGGAGTTCGAATGAGCAGTTCTTC.

V gene TRBV7-3 combines with J gene TRBJ2-2; TRBD1 matches at 7 bases. The CDR3 has 16 amino acids. V shed 1 base and J 3 bases; nucleotides not matched to a gene: 5. The germline V gene encodes CDR1 SGHTA and CDR2 FQGTGA. The DNA of the CDR3 is TGTGCCAGCAGCTTAAGAGGGGGCGGCTACACCGGGGAGCTGTTTTTT. It encodes CASSLRGGGYTGELFF. Based on the CDR3 plus reference TRBV7-3 and TRBJ2-2, the full variable domain is GAGVSQTPSNKVTEKGKYVELRCDPISGHTALYWYRQSLGQGPEFLIYFQGTGAADDSGLPNDRFFAVRPEGSVSTLKIQRTERGDSAVYLCASSLRGGGYTGELFFGEGSRLTVL.

The table lists this clone with a few counts. The rearrangement uses TRBV27 and TRBJ1-5; possible D gene TRBD1, 6 bases. Trimming pared 4 bases from V and 3 bases from J, leaving 13 bases between. The germline V gene has CDR1 MNHEY and CDR2 SMNVEV (reference sequence). CDR3 size: 15 residues. CDR3 in amino acids: CASSSGQGHNQPQHF. The CDR3, as DNA: TGTGCCAGCAGTTCGGGGCAGGGGCACAATCAGCCCCAGCATTTT.

The chain is built from TRBV14 and TRBJ2-7; D gene uncertain. The germline CDR1 and CDR2 sequences are SGHDN and FVKESK. The CDR3 length is 15 residues. V lost 0 bases, J lost 2 bases, and 11 bases lay in between. CDR3 in amino acids: CASSQDRIGTYEQYF. CDR3 coding DNA: TGTGCCAGCAGCCAAGATCGAATTGGAACCTACGAGCAGTACTTC. The full variable domain, its missing parts supplied by reference TRBV14 and TRBJ2-7, is EAGVTQFPSHSVIEKGQTVTLRCDPISGHDNLYWYRRVMGKEIKFLLHFVKESKQDESGMPNNRFLAERTGGTYSTLKVQPAELEDSGVYFCASSQDRIGTYEQYFGPGTRLTVT.

The J gene is TRBJ1-5, the V gene TRBV5-1; 7 bases map to TRBD1. The CDR3 length is 14 residues. After removal of 4 bases from V and 2 bases from J, the junction contained 3 bases not matched to a gene. Germline assignment: CDR1 SGHRS and CDR2 YFSETQ. The DNA of the CDR3 is TGCGCCAGCAGCCCAGGACAGGGCAATCAGCCCCAGCATTTT. Its protein is CASSPGQGNQPQHF.

There are a few counts of this clone. The chain carries TRBV9 and TRBJ2-5; D perhaps matches TRBD1 (7 bases). The germline gives CDR1 SGDLS, CDR2 YYNGEE. This CDR3 spans 15 amino acids. V lost 3 bases and J lost 5, with 17 bases in between. Here the CDR3 reads CASSAAGGGMETQYF. The CDR3 coding sequence is TGTGCCAGCAGCGCGGCAGGGGGAGGAATGGAGACCCAGTACTTC.

V is TRBV11-2 and J is TRBJ1-6, with a weak D call TRBD1 (6 bases). CDR1 and CDR2 (germline): SGHAT, FQNNGV. Trimming pared 4 bases from V and 10 bases from J, leaving 14 bases between. The CDR3 has 14 residues. This CDR3 reads CASSSRTEGSPLHF. CDR3 bases: TGTGCCAGCAGCTCCCGGACAGAAGGATCACCCCTCCACTTT.

The rearrangement joins TRBV11-1 to TRBJ1-2, with 9 bases identical to TRBD1. The CDR3 runs 13 residues. From germline, CDR1 is SGHAT and CDR2 FQDESV (reference sequence). The V segment lost 6 bases and the J segment 6 bases; nucleotides outside the gene matches: 5. The CDR3 here is CASRRTGADGYTF. The DNA for the CDR3 is TGTGCCAGCAGACGGACAGGGGCGGATGGCTACACCTTC.

Comments on this clone: The junction does not match germline at one end; this may be a read error. CDR3 DNA: TGTGCTAGCAGCCCGCTACGGACAGGGGCCGCCGGCGGGGAGCTGTTTTTT. It translates to CASSPLRTGAAGGELFF. V gene TRBV7-7 combines with J gene TRBJ2-2, with 9 bases that match TRBD1. The CDR3 runs 17 residues. Per the germline V gene, CDR1 is SSHAT and CDR2 is FNYEAQ (reference sequence).